This TCR beta chain derives from a study of blood T cells in healthy people across ages. Background on the study: Per two T cells, template switching captured roughly one barcoded beta molecule.

A note on this clonotype: Its cognate antigen is unknown.

Overall study results and limits: Unsorted PBMCs blocked a conclusive comparison of naive and antigen-experienced cells. The recorded TCR beta diversity per million T cells decreased in a roughly linear manner with age.

Each of the donors had roughly 9.4 milliliters of peripheral blood drawn into EDTA-treated Vacutainer tubes. The CDR3 is 15 residues long. CDR1 is SEHNR, CDR2 FQNEAQ, per germline (reference sequence). A J-beta primer mix and a sample-barcoded 5' primer were used in a second PCR of about 7 to 12 cycles. TCRdb redid the calling of the 5' RACE reads with MiXCR, one entry per CDR3 protein. The table includes about 970,000 distinct CDR3 sequences, 51% detected once. V and J are TRBV7-9 and TRBJ2-5; D is tentatively TRBD1 or TRBD2 (5 bases each). The better agreement between TRBJ2-7 and the DNA end casts doubt on the J call. The clonotype was recovered from an older woman in good health. The specimen sequenced was blood. The CDR3 nucleotides are TGTGCCAGCAGCGGGGGACGAGCGGATGCCTACGAGCAGTACTTC. This translates into CASSGGRADAYEQYF.